Here is one T cell receptor beta chain with its context. The data stem from a study of blood T cell repertoires in COVID-19. Per germline, CDR1 KGHDR and CDR2 SFDVKD. Between the trimmed V and J ends, which lost 10 bases and 2 bases, there was a span of 17 bases. CDR3 size: 15 residues. TCRdb's table, derived via immunoSEQ multiplex PCR, lists solely in-frame clones and lacks some. The sample contains about 400,000 clones, 89% of which appear only once. The chain joins TRBV24-1 to TRBJ2-1; a possible D gene is TRBD1 (6 bases). The source of this sequence is a man in his forties or fifties with acute or convalescent COVID-19. Sequenced material: peripheral blood. Here the CDR3 DNA reads TGTGCCACGATCGACAAGGGACAAACCTACAATGAGCAGTTCTTC. Translated, it gives CATIDKGQTYNEQFF.